A single T cell receptor (beta chain) is shown here with its context. Its specificity is not known. V was pared by 5 bases and J by 7 bases, with 17 bases between. The CDR3 sequence is 14 residues long. In germline, CDR1 is MNHNY, CDR2 SVGAGI (reference sequence). Time point of the sample: week 23, last vaccination. Doses consisted of 300 ug of mutant IDH1 20-mer peptide each, paired with topical imiquimod. Some clones are missing from TCRdb's copy, which holds only in-frame ones; the method was immunoSEQ multiplex PCR. The table records about 53,000 clones, roughly 81% of them present only once. This record belongs to a study of a mutant IDH1 vaccine in newly diagnosed glioma. Study as a whole: The start of vaccination came 4-6 weeks after radiotherapy alone, or with temozolomide cycles. Patients got radiotherapy, temozolomide, or both beforehand, and most got both.

Notes on the study in general: With respect to changes in top peripheral T cell clonotypes, pseudoprogression seemed unrelated. It was about 94% of patients that developed vaccine-induced immune responses.

The rearrangement joins TRBV6-6 to TRBJ2-5; the D gene is possibly TRBD2 (6 bases). Sequencing was performed on PBMCs, taken from a glioma patient whose treatment included an IDH1 peptide vaccine. This sequence was found in a woman in her forties with glioma. Some clones in this sample may be carry-over from other donors' samples. The CDR3 here is CASSADGDWGTQYF. CDR3 nucleotides: TGTGCCAGCAGTGCCGATGGGGACTGGGGGACCCAGTACTTC.